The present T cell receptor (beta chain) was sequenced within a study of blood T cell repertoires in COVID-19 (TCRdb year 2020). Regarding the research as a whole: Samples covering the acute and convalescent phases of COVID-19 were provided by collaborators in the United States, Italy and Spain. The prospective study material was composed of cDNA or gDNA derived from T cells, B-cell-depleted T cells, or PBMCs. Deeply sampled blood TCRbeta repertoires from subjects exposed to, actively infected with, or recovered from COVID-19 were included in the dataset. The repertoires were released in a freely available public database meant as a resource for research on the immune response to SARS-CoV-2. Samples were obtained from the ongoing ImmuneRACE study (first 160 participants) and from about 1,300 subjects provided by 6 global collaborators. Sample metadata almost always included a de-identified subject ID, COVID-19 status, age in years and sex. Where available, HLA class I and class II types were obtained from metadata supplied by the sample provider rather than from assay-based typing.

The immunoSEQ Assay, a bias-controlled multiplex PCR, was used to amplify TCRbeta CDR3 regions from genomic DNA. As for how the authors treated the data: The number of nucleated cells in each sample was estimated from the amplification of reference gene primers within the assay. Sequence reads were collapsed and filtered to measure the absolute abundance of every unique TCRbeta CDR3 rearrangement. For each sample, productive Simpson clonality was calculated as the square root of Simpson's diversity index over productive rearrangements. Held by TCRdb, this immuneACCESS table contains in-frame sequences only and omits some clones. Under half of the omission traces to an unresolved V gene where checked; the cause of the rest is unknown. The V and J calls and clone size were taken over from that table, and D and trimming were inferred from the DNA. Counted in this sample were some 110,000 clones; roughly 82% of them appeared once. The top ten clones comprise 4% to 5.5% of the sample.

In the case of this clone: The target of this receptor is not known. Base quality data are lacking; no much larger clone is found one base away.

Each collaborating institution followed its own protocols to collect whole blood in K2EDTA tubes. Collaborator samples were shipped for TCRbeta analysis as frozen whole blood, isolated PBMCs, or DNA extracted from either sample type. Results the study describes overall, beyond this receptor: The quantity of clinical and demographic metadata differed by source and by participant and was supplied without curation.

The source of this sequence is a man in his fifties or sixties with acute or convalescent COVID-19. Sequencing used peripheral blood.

The nucleotide sequence reads TGTGCCAGCGGACAGGGGAACCAGCCCCAGCATTTT. It translates to CASGQGNQPQHF. The chain employs TRBV10-3 and TRBJ1-5, with 9 middle bases fitting TRBD1. The CDR3 numbers 12 residues from cysteine through phenylalanine. The read is trimmed to its CDR3 DNA, 36 bases read in frame from base 1. The germline V gene specifies ENHRY as CDR1 and SYGVKD as CDR2. Relative to germline, V is missing 10 bases and J is missing 7 bases, with 5 bases of the junction outside any gene match.